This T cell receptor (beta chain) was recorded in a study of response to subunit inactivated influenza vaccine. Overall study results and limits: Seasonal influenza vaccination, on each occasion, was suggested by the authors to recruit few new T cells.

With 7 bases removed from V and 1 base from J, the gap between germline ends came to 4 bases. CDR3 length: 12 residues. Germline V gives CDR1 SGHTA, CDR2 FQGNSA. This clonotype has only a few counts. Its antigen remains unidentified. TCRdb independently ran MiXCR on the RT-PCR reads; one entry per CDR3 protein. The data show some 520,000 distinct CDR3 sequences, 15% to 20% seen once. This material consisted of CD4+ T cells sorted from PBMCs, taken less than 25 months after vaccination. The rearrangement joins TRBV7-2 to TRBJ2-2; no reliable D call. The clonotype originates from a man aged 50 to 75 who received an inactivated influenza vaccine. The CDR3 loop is CASIKNTGELFF. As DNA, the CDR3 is TGTGCCAGCATCAAGAACACCGGGGAGCTGTTTTTT.